These T cell receptor beta chains were read from a single sample in a study of blood T cell repertoires in COVID-19. The data were produced by immunoSEQ multiplex PCR, yet TCRdb's version contains in-frame clones alone and is incomplete. The sample records 40,000 to 50,000 clones, 81% being singletons. The sample taken for sequencing was peripheral blood. The receptors stem from a man between 40 and 49 years old with active or convalescent COVID-19. Each CDR3 is given with its conserved first and last residue. Each record gives: J gene, D gene, V gene, clone size, CDR3 protein, CDR3 DNA. A D gene is named only where the DNA matches it firmly. For some rows the clone size is stated as once, few or many, or as a class when expanded; others skip it.

TRBJ2-7	-	TRBV6-5	-	CASSTIGLHYEQYF	TGTGCCAGCAGTACCATAGGACTCCACTACGAGCAGTACTTC
TRBJ2-7	TRBD1	TRBV28	-	CASSRYPGQGSEQYF	TGTGCCAGCAGTCGCTATCCGGGACAGGGAAGCGAGCAGTACTTC
TRBJ2-2	-	TRBV5-6	-	CASSPYLPGELFF	TGTGCCAGCAGCCCCTACCTTCCCGGGGAGCTGTTTTTT
TRBJ1-2	-	TRBV30	-	CAGSGGERYGYTF	TGTGCCGGAAGTGGGGGGGAGCGCTATGGCTACACCTTC
TRBJ2-3	-	TRBV7-9	-	CASSPGTGGGSTDTQYF	TGTGCCAGCAGCCCAGGCACAGGGGGGGGGAGCACAGATACGCAGTATTTT
TRBJ2-7	-	TRBV29-1	once	CSVIPGSHEQYF	TGCAGCGTTATTCCGGGGTCCCACGAGCAGTACTTC
TRBJ2-7	TRBD2	TRBV6-5	-	CASSYSLAGAAYEQYF	TGTGCCAGCAGTTACTCCTTAGCGGGGGCCGCCTACGAGCAGTACTTC
TRBJ2-2	-	TRBV7-2	-	CASSFLGLGGTNTGELFF	TGTGCCAGCAGCTTCCTAGGCCTTGGTGGAACTAACACCGGGGAGCTGTTTTTT
TRBJ2-3	-	TRBV6-2/TRBV6-3	-	CASSYYALGTDTQYF	TGTGCCAGCAGTTACTATGCCCTAGGCACAGATACGCAGTATTTT
TRBJ2-2	TRBD1	TRBV5-1	-	CASSSYRTLTGKNTGELFF	TGCGCCAGCAGCTCCTACCGAACTCTGACAGGGAAGAACACCGGGGAGCTGTTTTTT
TRBJ1-1	-	TRBV30	-	CAWSELQENTEAFF	TGTGCCTGGTCGGAATTACAGGAAAACACTGAAGCTTTCTTT
TRBJ1-5	TRBD1	TRBV7-8	-	CASSPGGQVSQSNQPQHF	TGTGCCAGCAGCCCCGGGGGACAGGTTTCGCAGAGCAATCAGCCCCAGCATTTT